A single sample gave rise to the 29 T cell receptor beta chains below, sequenced in a study of beta chain features in type 1 diabetes. Isolated RNA was reverse transcribed in full, so expressed TCRB transcripts were sequenced. The table came from immunoSEQ multiplex PCR; TCRdb's copy has only in-frame clones and leaves some out. The sample has about 450,000 clones, approximately 10% seen once. The sequencing input was naive CD4+ T cells from blood. The receptors stem from a young woman in good health.

The table lists this clone with a few counts. J is TRBJ2-3 and V is TRBV5-1; 12 bases fit TRBD2. This CDR3 spans 18 amino acids. Germline CDR1 and CDR2: SGHRS and YFSETQ. The trim removed 0 bases at V and 5 bases at J, leaving 10 bases unmatched. CDR3 DNA sequence: TGCGCCAGCAGCTTGGATTCGGGAGGACTAGCGGGGATAGATACGCAGTATTTT. Translation: CASSLDSGGLAGIDTQYF. The full variable domain, rest sourced from reference TRBV5-1 and TRBJ2-3, is KAGVTQTPRYLIKTRGQQVTLSCSPISGHRSVSWYQQTPGQGLQFLFEYFSETQRNKGNFPGRFSGRQFSNSRSEMNVSTLELGDSALYLCASSLDSGGLAGIDTQYFGPGTRLTVL.

The chain couples TRBV5-1 to TRBJ2-3, with D possibly being TRBD2 (5 bases). V was shortened by 7 bases and J by 4 bases, with 22 bases between the two germline ends. CDR1 SGHRS and CDR2 YFSETQ come from the germline V gene. The CDR3 covers 16 residues. The CDR3 DNA follows: TGCGCCAGCTCCTCTGGGAGCGAGAGCCGTGCAGATACGCAGTATTTT. Translated, it gives CASSSGSESRADTQYF.

The rearrangement joins TRBV29-1 to TRBJ1-3; D is unresolved. V was cut by 5 bases and J by 2 bases, with 4 bases left in between. Germline CDR1 SQVTM, CDR2 ANQGSEA. The CDR3 length is 11 residues. The CDR3 sequence is CSVFAGNTIYF. In DNA, the CDR3 is TGCAGCGTTTTTGCTGGAAACACCATATATTTT.

CDR3 DNA: TGCAGCATCTCGGGAGGTGCAGATACGCAGTATTTT. The encoded protein is CSISGGADTQYF. The rearrangement joins TRBV29-1 to TRBJ2-3, with TRBD2 matching 7 bases. The CDR3 contains 12 residues. From germline, CDR1 is SQVTM and CDR2 ANQGSEA. V shed 8 bases, J shed 4 bases, and the junction held 6 bases outside the gene matches.

V usage is TRBV14 and J usage is TRBJ1-5; D remains ambiguous. The CDR3 is 13 amino acids. Germline CDR1 SGHDN, CDR2 FVKESK. V was trimmed by 3 bases and J by 7 bases, leaving 10 bases between them. The CDR3 bases are TGTGCCAGCAGCCAGGCCCGAGGACAGCCCCAGCATTTT. Translated, it gives CASSQARGQPQHF.

The chain recombines TRBV6-5 with TRBJ2-3; the D gene is possibly TRBD2 (6 bases). Germline assignment: CDR1 MNHEY and CDR2 SVGAGI. This CDR3 has 16 residues. Trimming took off 2 bases at V and 1 base at J, with 13 bases between the two ends. CDR3 DNA: TGTGCCAGCAGTTACATGCCGGGACTGGGCACAGATACGCAGTATTTT. This codes for CASSYMPGLGTDTQYF.

The table lists this clone with a few counts. V and J are TRBV7-9 and TRBJ2-3; D may match TRBD1 or TRBD2 (6 bases each). This CDR3 contains 18 residues. In germline, CDR1 is SEHNR, CDR2 FQNEAQ (reference sequence). V lost 0 bases and J lost 4, with 20 bases in between. DNA of the CDR3: TGTGCCAGCAGCTTAGCCTTCCTGGGGCGGGGACAATCAGATACGCAGTATTTT. Translation: CASSLAFLGRGQSDTQYF. The variable domain in full, with the rest retrieved from reference TRBV7-9 and TRBJ2-3, is DTGVSQNPRHKITKRGQNVTFRCDPISEHNRLYWYRQTLGQGPEFLTYFQNEAQLEKSRLLSDRFSAERPKGSFSTLEIQRTEQGDSAMYLCASSLAFLGRGQSDTQYFGPGTRLTVL.

This clone has a handful of counts. The rearrangement links TRBV12-5 to TRBJ2-7; D is possibly TRBD2 (6 bases). Germline lookup yields CDR1 LGHNT and CDR2 FRNRAP. Trimming removed 5 bases from V and 12 bases from J, with 14 bases in between. The CDR3 has 11 amino acids. The CDR3 nucleotides read TGTGCTAGTGGTCCGGGGATAGCGGCGTACTTC. Its protein is CASGPGIAAYF.

A few counts support this clone. The rearrangement joins TRBV7-2 to TRBJ2-3; 9 bases are shared with TRBD2. CDR3 length: 15 residues. The ends lost 6 bases at V and 2 bases at J; junction bases unmatched: 6. The germline V gene encodes CDR1 SGHTA and CDR2 FQGNSA. DNA for the CDR3: TGTGCCAGCAGTTCTAGCGGGGCCAACACAGATACGCAGTATTTT. It is translated as CASSSSGANTDTQYF. The whole variable domain, remainder taken from reference TRBV7-2 and TRBJ2-3, is GAGVSQSPSNKVTEKGKDVELRCDPISGHTALYWYRQSLGQGLEFLIYFQGNSAPDKSGLPSDRFSAERTGGSVSTLTIQRTQQEDSAVYLCASSSSGANTDTQYFGPGTRLTVL.

This clone appeared a few times. The chain combines TRBV28 with TRBJ2-7; D call uncertain. Trimming cost V 5 bases and J 0 bases, with 8 bases left between them. From germline, CDR1 is MDHEN and CDR2 SYDVKM. The CDR3 runs 13 residues. CDR3 nucleotides: TGTGCCAGCAGTCCAATCATCTCCTACGAGCAGTACGTC. It translates to CASSPIISYEQYV.

In this sample, this clone turned up a few times. This sequence joins TRBV29-1 and TRBJ1-1; TRBD1 is a possible D gene (6 bases). Germline loops: CDR1 SQVTM, CDR2 ANQGSEA. Trimming pared 7 bases from V and 1 base from J, leaving 10 bases between. The CDR3 runs to 12 residues. Here the CDR3 reads CSAGQTNTEAFF. Here the CDR3 DNA reads TGCAGCGCCGGACAGACGAACACTGAAGCTTTCTTT. Complete variable domain (other parts from reference TRBV29-1 and TRBJ1-1): SAVISQKPSRDICQRGTSLTIQCQVDSQVTMMFWYRQQPGQSLTLIATANQGSEATYESGFVIDKFPISRPNLTFSTLTVSNMSPEDSSIYLCSAGQTNTEAFFGQGTRLTVV.

J is TRBJ1-1 and V is TRBV30, with no clear D. Per the germline V gene, CDR1 is GTSNPN and CDR2 is SVGIG (reference sequence). V lost 1 base to trimming and J lost 1 base, with 7 bases between them. The CDR3 is made up of 13 amino acids. Written as DNA, the CDR3 is TGTGCCTGGAGTGCGCGGGGGAACACTGAAGCTTTCTTT. Residues: CAWSARGNTEAFF.

There are a few counts of this clone. The chain has TRBV7-9 and TRBJ2-2; no clear D. Germline V gives CDR1 SEHNR, CDR2 FQNEAQ (reference sequence). Trimming removed 1 base at V and 7 bases at J, with 10 bases between. This CDR3 spans 14 amino acids. CDR3 sequence reads: CASSLGSGYGELFF. CDR3 nucleotides: TGTGCCAGCAGCTTAGGGTCCGGGTACGGGGAGCTGTTTTTT.

The chain recombines TRBV7-9 with TRBJ1-3; D is uncertain. The CDR3 spans 16 residues. Per the germline V gene, CDR1 is SEHNR and CDR2 is FQNEAQ (reference sequence). V was trimmed by 5 bases and J by 0 bases, leaving 14 bases between them. The CDR3, as DNA: TGTGCCAGCAGCACGTCGGACGACCTCTCTGGAAACACCATATATTTT. Its protein is CASSTSDDLSGNTIYF.

Worth noting for this clone: The junction differs from germline at one of its ends, possibly a read error. The genes are TRBV29-1 and TRBJ2-1, with D tentatively TRBD1 (5 bases). Looked up from germline, CDR1 is SQVTM and CDR2 is ANQGSEA. This CDR3 spans 15 amino acids. For the CDR3, the DNA is TGCAGCGTTGAAGATCGATCACAGGATGGGAATGAGCAGCTCTTC. This sequence encodes CSVEDRSQDGNEQLF.

This clone showed up just a few times. This chain joins TRBV15 and TRBJ1-2; D uncertain. The CDR3 is made up of 14 amino acids. Trimming took 4 bases from V and 6 from J, leaving 15 bases between them. The germline gives CDR1 LNHNV, CDR2 YYDKDF (reference sequence). The CDR3 DNA reads as TGTGCCACCAGCACGGACTGGGCCGGGGATGGCTACACCTTC. Translated, it gives CATSTDWAGDGYTF.

This clone was counted between two and nine times. At one boundary the junction diverges from the germline segment, which might be a read error. The chain links TRBV6-6 to TRBJ2-1; a weak D match, TRBD2 (7 bases). In germline, CDR1 is MNHNY, CDR2 SVGAGI (reference sequence). CDR3 length equals 15 residues. The CDR3 region is CASSNSRGAGNEQFF. CDR3 nucleotides: TGTGCCAGCAGTAACTCCCGGGGGGCCGGGAATGAGCAGTTCTTC.

V is TRBV18 and J is TRBJ2-7, with D perhaps TRBD1 (7 bases). Trimming pared 3 bases from V and 5 bases from J, leaving 11 bases between. The germline CDR1 and CDR2 sequences are KGHSH and LQKENI. CDR3 size: 13 residues. Written as DNA, the CDR3 is TGTGCCAGCTCACCTCGCGGGACAGACGAGCAGTACGTC. It yields the protein CASSPRGTDEQYV.

In its sample, this clone was seen a few times. The rearrangement uses TRBV7-2 and TRBJ1-5; the D gene is possibly TRBD1 (5 bases). The CDR3 sequence is 15 residues long. Trimming cost V 5 bases and J 2 bases, with 13 bases left between them. CDR1 is SGHTA, CDR2 FQGNSA, per germline. The CDR3 reads CASSPGWDRNQPQHF. The CDR3 region has the DNA TGTGCCAGCAGCCCTGGCTGGGACCGCAATCAGCCCCAGCATTTT.

V is TRBV7-2 and J is TRBJ2-3; 9 bases are shared with TRBD2. Germline V gene lookup returns CDR1 SGHTA and CDR2 FQGNSA. The CDR3 is 15 residues long. V lost 2 bases to trimming and J lost 3 bases; unmatched junction nucleotides: 3. The CDR3 is CASSLRTSATDTQYF. The CDR3 DNA reads TGTGCCAGCAGCTTACGGACTAGCGCTACAGATACGCAGTATTTT. Supplemented by reference TRBV7-2 and TRBJ2-3, the full variable domain reads GAGVSQSPSNKVTEKGKDVELRCDPISGHTALYWYRQSLGQGLEFLIYFQGNSAPDKSGLPSDRFSAERTGGSVSTLTIQRTQQEDSAVYLCASSLRTSATDTQYFGPGTRLTVL.

This chain links TRBV13 with TRBJ2-1; tentative D call: TRBD1 (5 bases). CDR1 is PRHDT and CDR2 is FYEKMQ in the germline V gene (reference sequence). CDR3 size: 17 residues. V lost 4 bases and J lost 5, with 21 bases in between. This chain's CDR3 is CASSSVGLAVANNEQFF. The CDR3, as DNA: TGTGCCAGCAGCTCCGTGGGGCTGGCGGTCGCGAACAATGAGCAGTTCTTC.

The CDR3 is CASSRGGLNTEAFF. CDR3 sequence (DNA): TGTGCCAGCAGTCGAGGCGGACTGAACACTGAAGCTTTCTTT. The J gene is TRBJ1-1, the V gene TRBV6-6; D unclear. V was trimmed by 5 bases and J by 0 bases, leaving 10 bases between them. The CDR3 runs to 14 residues. Germline CDR1 MNHNY, CDR2 SVGAGI (reference sequence).

The V call is TRBV30, the J call TRBJ2-1; D ambiguous. The ends were cut back, 2 bases at V and 4 bases at J, with 12 bases in the middle. Germline lookup yields CDR1 GTSNPN and CDR2 SVGIG (reference sequence). This CDR3 is built from 14 residues. The CDR3 region is CAWSPIPAYNEQFF. The DNA of the CDR3 is TGTGCCTGGAGTCCCATCCCCGCGTACAATGAGCAGTTCTTC.

The J gene is TRBJ1-5, the V gene TRBV25-1; tentative D call: TRBD1 (5 bases). Trimming stripped 8 bases from V and 0 bases from J, with 14 bases between. The germline V gene has CDR1 MGHDK and CDR2 SYGVNS. CDR3 length: 15 amino acids. The CDR3 DNA reads TGTGCCAGCGGGTCTTGGGGGGATAGCAATCAGCCCCAGCATTTT. Residues: CASGSWGDSNQPQHF. Full variable domain (rest looked up from reference TRBV25-1 and TRBJ1-5): EADIYQTPRYLVIGTGKKITLECSQTMGHDKMYWYQQDPGMELHLIHYSYGVNSTEKGDLSSESTVSRIRTEHFPLTLESARPSHTSQYLCASGSWGDSNQPQHFGDGTRLSIL.

J is TRBJ2-2 and V is TRBV7-8; a possible D gene is TRBD1 (6 bases). Germline assignment: CDR1 SGHVS and CDR2 FQNEAQ. This CDR3 has 14 residues. V was pared by 5 bases and J by 5 bases, with 12 bases between. The CDR3 nucleotides are TGTGCCAGCAGCCTAGGACAGAGGACCGGGGAGCTGTTTTTT. Protein: CASSLGQRTGELFF.

This clone showed up just a few times. This chain connects TRBV4-2 to TRBJ2-1, with 11 bases lining up with TRBD2. CDR3 size: 13 residues. In germline, CDR1 is LGHNA, CDR2 YNFKEQ. Trimming cost V 8 bases and J 6 bases; bases outside gene matches: 3. In DNA form, the CDR3 reads TGTGCCAGCGAAACTAGCGGGAGCAATGAGCAGTTCTTC. It encodes CASETSGSNEQFF.

This clone has only a few counts. This chain connects TRBV15 to TRBJ2-7; D call uncertain. This CDR3 has 15 residues. CDR1 is LNHNV and CDR2 is YYDKDF in the germline V gene (reference sequence). V was trimmed by 0 bases and J by 3 bases, leaving 12 bases between them. CDR3: CATSRDPGYYYEQYF. The CDR3, as DNA: TGTGCCACCAGCAGAGATCCGGGCTACTACTACGAGCAGTACTTC.

This clone was observed a few times. This rearrangement joins TRBV29-1 to TRBJ2-7; the D gene is possibly TRBD2 (5 bases). Trimming shortened V by 4 bases and J by 3 bases, and 13 bases separated the two germline ends. The CDR3 sequence is 13 residues long. CDR1 is SQVTM, CDR2 ANQGSEA, per germline. The chain's CDR3 is CSVALGRGYEQYF. The CDR3 DNA is TGCAGCGTTGCGTTGGGCCGGGGCTACGAGCAGTACTTC.

The rearrangement joins TRBV7-8 to TRBJ2-5; possibly TRBD1 or TRBD2 for D (5 bases each). The germline V gene has CDR1 SGHVS and CDR2 FQNEAQ. V lost 6 bases, J lost 7 bases, and 15 bases lay in between. The CDR3 is 13 residues long. CDR3 bases: TGTGCCAGCAGACGGGACGGGCAAATGACCCAGTACTTC. As protein: CASRRDGQMTQYF.